The TCR beta chain described here comes from a study of T cell changes during pregnancy in multiple sclerosis. Sequencing was performed with immunoSEQ multiplex PCR; in TCRdb, only in-frame clones are kept and a portion is missing. The data contain some 97,000 clones, over 80% of them singletons. The V and J ends lost 0 bases and 0 bases respectively, with 9 bases between them. The length of the CDR3 is 15 residues. CDR1 is SGDLS and CDR2 is YYNGEE in the germline V gene. This sequence joins TRBV9 and TRBJ1-2, with D possibly matching TRBD1 (5 bases). This clonotype originated in a female donor with multiple sclerosis, enrolled in a pregnancy study. Sequencing was performed on peripheral blood, taken after pregnancy. The CDR3 reads CASSVGGSPNYGYTF. For the CDR3, the DNA is TGTGCCAGCAGCGTAGGGGGCAGCCCTAACTATGGCTACACCTTC.